This T cell receptor (beta chain) was found in a study of blood T cell repertoires in COVID-19. Study details: Samples representing acute and convalescent COVID-19 were sourced from the United States, Italy and Spain. T cells, B-cell-depleted T cells, or PBMCs supplied cDNA or gDNA.

Generated by immunoSEQ multiplex PCR, the TCRdb table keeps only in-frame clones and is missing some. This table holds around 310,000 clones, around 91% found once. Germline V gene lookup returns CDR1 SGDLS and CDR2 YYNGEE. The V end was cut by 2 bases, the J end by 7 bases, with 13 bases between. The CDR3 is 13 amino acids. This clonotype was obtained from a woman in her thirties or forties with COVID-19, enrolled during active disease. This rearrangement joins TRBV9 to TRBJ2-7; a possible D gene is TRBD2 (5 bases). The specimen was peripheral blood. The CDR3 loop reads CASSVTPEGEQYF. In DNA, the CDR3 is TGTGCCAGCAGCGTCACACCAGAGGGTGAGCAGTACTTC.